This TCR beta chain comes out of a study of cytomegalovirus exposure and HLA in healthy donors (dated by TCRdb to between 2016 and 2019). Broadly, across the study: In an earlier analysis of 587 of the donors, under 300 Gb of sequence data and 95 million to 130 million unique TCR beta sequences from 150 million to 200 million T cells were reported. Four to six DR-DQ haplotypes were handled as single units for association and clustering because linkage in the cohort was strong. The genetic ancestry cluster associated with self-reported Caucasian donors included 70% to 85% of the roughly 360 genotyped donors. Typing coverage differed by locus: A, B, C, DRB1 and DQB1 were typed in roughly 620-630 donors, DQA1 in 500 to 550, DPA1 in 606, and DPB1 in 450 to 480. Among around 400 genotyped donors of the cohort, an average of roughly 240,000 unique TCR beta nucleotide sequences were sequenced per donor, around 20% of them non-productive. An earlier analysis of some 600 of the donors applied high-throughput TCR beta sequencing to assess whether each TCR beta V gene segment acted as functional or pseudogenic. The aim of the study was to test whether cataloging public T cell receptors could identify signatures of past pathogen exposure. HLA typing included class I and class II loci at four-digit resolution. To study patterns of TCR occurrence, a later analysis re-analyzed previously published TCR beta repertoires from several hundred donors and added high-resolution HLA genotyping. Roughly 300 gigabases of sequencing data and about 92 million unique TCR sequences made up an early release that covered approximately 620 HLA-typed donors. In addition to the first cohort of around 670 subjects, a separate validation cohort of 120 different subjects was used. The study used immunosequencing to profile the T cell repertoires of approximately 690 subjects and linked those repertoires to cytomegalovirus serostatus. High-throughput TCR immunosequencing, statistical association of individual TCRs with disease status, and machine learning were combined to predict cytomegalovirus infection status. Genome-wide SNP genotypes for about 55% of the roughly 670 donors were used in a later genetic analysis, which treated that subset as a discovery cohort. Donor age, sex, ethnicity and CMV serostatus were compiled alongside the repertoire data. Every repertoire in the discovery cohort had been generated on one and the same sequencing platform. In the later analysis, no new phenotypic data were used to find candidate immune exposures; instead, reliance was placed on TCR beta sequences and their occurrence across donors.

This clone appeared a single time. Its antigen specificity is not known. Base qualities were left out, and no much larger clone turns up one base away. The library was obtained by the immunoSEQ multiplex PCR assay. A mixture of 60 forward primers for TCR Vbeta segments and 13 reverse primers for TCR Jbeta segments was used in the multiplex PCR. A multiplex PCR assay on genomic DNA amplified the CDR3 region of rearranged TCR beta genes. Amplified TCR beta libraries were sequenced as 87-base-pair reads on the Illumina HiSeq System. The original pipeline was this. In a later analysis, approximately 74 million unique TCR beta chains were counted across the 666 repertoires, and roughly 11 million of these chains were shared by at least two donors. Raw reads were error-corrected and collapsed into unique sequences with a nearest-neighbor algorithm that merged closely related sequences to remove PCR and sequencing errors. V, D and J gene segments were assigned by aligning CDR3 sequences to IMGT reference sequences. For a sequence to be retained, at least a six-nucleotide match to both a V gene segment and a J gene segment was required. A rearrangement was called productive if the CDR3 had no stop codons and remained in frame with V and J, and every other rearrangement was called non-productive. Following IMGT convention, CDR3 was defined as the stretch from the second conserved V-encoded cysteine to the conserved J-encoded phenylalanine. Sequences without an unambiguous match to a single V gene segment were excluded from the earlier analysis of approximately 600 of the donors. In an earlier analysis of around 600 of the donors, V segments were called functional above 56.7% productive rearrangements and were called segregating when the between-donor standard deviation exceeded 5%. A statistical classification framework was developed to diagnose cytomegalovirus status using the catalog of TCR beta chain sequences. In a later analysis, TCR nucleotide sequences were compared against IMGT/GENE-DB human TR gene sequences so that V and J genes could be assigned. Using the TCRdist pipeline, a later analysis assigned CDR3 sequences along with most-parsimonious VDJ recombination scenarios. In a later analysis, every TCR beta chain was defined by the combination of its CDR3 amino acid sequence and its V-gene family, and reads without a unique V-gene family were dropped. As a way to deal with suspected cross-contamination and a sequencing artifact, a later analysis dropped 450 to 600 nucleotide sequences that were highly shared and had low generation probability. A later analysis calculated a clonal expansion index for each public chain from normalized within-repertoire ranks of inferred template counts. In a later analysis, generation probabilities were computed using a VDJ recombination model fitted to out-of-frame rearrangements, and the results were checked against IGoR. In a later analysis, TCR-TCR, TCR-HLA and TCR-CMV co-occurrence was scored with hypergeometric tests, and a repertoire-size bias correction was applied to TCR pairs. A later analysis estimated false discovery rates by permuting HLA or CMV assignments 20 times. In a later analysis, co-occurring TCRs were grouped using DBSCAN, and TCRdist sequence similarity was added for clustering within HLA-allele-positive subsets. Repertoires with fewer than 30,000 or more than 120,000 public chains were left out of co-occurrence clustering, as were about five repertoires with anomalous nucleotide sharing. The source is immuneACCESS, and TCRdb retained only in-frame sequences with V and J called. Part of the clones is not carried over; for the studies checked, unresolved V genes explain less than half of this, and the remainder is unexplained. Clone size and the V and J calls come from that table; the DNA yielded D and trimming. This sample holds fewer than 110,000 clones; approximately 80% were observed only once. The ten largest account for roughly 4.2% of the sample.

Overall study results and their limits: Correlated functional status among segregating V segments might be attributable to linkage disequilibrium, but an unknown experimental factor could not be ruled out. A group of highly shared sequence variants was considered likely to be a technical artifact of the sequencing pipeline. In the study, approximately 150 TCR beta chains were listed as associated with cytomegalovirus. A later analysis associated 17,000 or so TCR beta sequences with specific HLA alleles at a false discovery rate of 0.05. Some IMGT-functional V segments, including TRBV6-2 and TRBV6-3, could not be distinguished by the 87-base-pair reads and were therefore excluded. A later analysis found that HLA-associated TCR beta chains were more clonally expanded and had lower generation probabilities than equally common non-associated chains. Cytomegalovirus status was reported to be diagnosed by the classifier with high specificity and sensitivity in both the original and validation cohorts. Because some donors lacked HLA typing at each locus, the association tests relied only on the typed subset. A further reported finding was that TCR beta sequences accurately predicted the HLA-A and HLA-B alleles for most subjects in the first cohort. Presence/absence analyses assumed roughly uniform sequencing depth across donors, an assumption that may not hold. V-gene and J-gene trimming of TCR beta chains was associated with a missense DCLRE1C variant in a later genetic analysis, and the association was replicated in an independent cohort. Most CMV-associated TCR beta chains appeared to be HLA-restricted in a later analysis, and the HLA associations seemed to be driven largely by CMV exposure. A later genetic analysis reported fewer N-insertions in productive TCRs among donors in an Asian-associated ancestry cluster than the approximately 670-donor mean. In an earlier analysis of some 540 of the donors, most TCR beta V segments appeared in productive rearrangements about 90% or about 30% of the time, broadly matching IMGT annotations. This cohort had only TCR beta chains sequenced, and the lack of alpha or paired-chain data limited which features could be detected. The authors suggested that the approach could potentially be generalized to other disease states and immunological phenotypes. A few of the identified cytomegalovirus-associated TCR beta chains were confirmed in vitro to be specific for cytomegalovirus antigens. In a later analysis, the rate of TCR association differed among HLA loci, with DRB1 alleles having the most associated TCRs and HLA-C alleles having the fewest. For the cohort, immune exposure information was limited to CMV serostatus. A later analysis reported that several top co-occurrence clusters appeared linked to parvovirus B19, influenza, CMV and Epstein-Barr virus. Most TCR sequences were seen in very few donors, while some public TCRs were found in many individuals. Because counts were too low, approximately 18 rarely observed V segments, including chromosome 9 orphons, were excluded from the earlier analysis of some 590 of the donors. Strong co-occurrence of HLA alleles, especially DR and DQ, made assigning TCR associations to individual alleles difficult.

Based on the germline V gene, the CDR1 and CDR2 sequences are MDHEN and SYDVKM. The CDR3 holds 14 amino acids from the cysteine to the phenylalanine. The retained sequence is limited to the CDR3, 42 bases, with the frame set at the first base. V is trimmed back by 7 bases and J by 9 bases, and the junction contains 9 bases that no gene match accounts for. The cohort consisted of hundreds of healthy bone marrow donors. At the time of sampling, every cohort member was nominally healthy, though immune exposures that went unrecorded were likely present. The donor tested CMV seronegative and was one of the 352 seronegative cohort members. Every donor gave a peripheral blood sample, and the peripheral blood mononuclear cells from that sample were used for TCR beta sequencing. Genomic DNA was extracted from the blood cell samples with the Qiagen DNeasy Blood Extraction Kit.

The chain is encoded by TRBV28 joined to TRBJ2-1, with 10 bases in between that match TRBD2. The sequenced sample was PBMCs. The TCR was taken from a male donor in good health and CMV-seronegative. The CDR3 loop reads CASTREREGREQFF. The DNA sequence reads TGTGCCAGCACCCGTGAGCGGGAGGGCCGTGAGCAGTTCTTC.